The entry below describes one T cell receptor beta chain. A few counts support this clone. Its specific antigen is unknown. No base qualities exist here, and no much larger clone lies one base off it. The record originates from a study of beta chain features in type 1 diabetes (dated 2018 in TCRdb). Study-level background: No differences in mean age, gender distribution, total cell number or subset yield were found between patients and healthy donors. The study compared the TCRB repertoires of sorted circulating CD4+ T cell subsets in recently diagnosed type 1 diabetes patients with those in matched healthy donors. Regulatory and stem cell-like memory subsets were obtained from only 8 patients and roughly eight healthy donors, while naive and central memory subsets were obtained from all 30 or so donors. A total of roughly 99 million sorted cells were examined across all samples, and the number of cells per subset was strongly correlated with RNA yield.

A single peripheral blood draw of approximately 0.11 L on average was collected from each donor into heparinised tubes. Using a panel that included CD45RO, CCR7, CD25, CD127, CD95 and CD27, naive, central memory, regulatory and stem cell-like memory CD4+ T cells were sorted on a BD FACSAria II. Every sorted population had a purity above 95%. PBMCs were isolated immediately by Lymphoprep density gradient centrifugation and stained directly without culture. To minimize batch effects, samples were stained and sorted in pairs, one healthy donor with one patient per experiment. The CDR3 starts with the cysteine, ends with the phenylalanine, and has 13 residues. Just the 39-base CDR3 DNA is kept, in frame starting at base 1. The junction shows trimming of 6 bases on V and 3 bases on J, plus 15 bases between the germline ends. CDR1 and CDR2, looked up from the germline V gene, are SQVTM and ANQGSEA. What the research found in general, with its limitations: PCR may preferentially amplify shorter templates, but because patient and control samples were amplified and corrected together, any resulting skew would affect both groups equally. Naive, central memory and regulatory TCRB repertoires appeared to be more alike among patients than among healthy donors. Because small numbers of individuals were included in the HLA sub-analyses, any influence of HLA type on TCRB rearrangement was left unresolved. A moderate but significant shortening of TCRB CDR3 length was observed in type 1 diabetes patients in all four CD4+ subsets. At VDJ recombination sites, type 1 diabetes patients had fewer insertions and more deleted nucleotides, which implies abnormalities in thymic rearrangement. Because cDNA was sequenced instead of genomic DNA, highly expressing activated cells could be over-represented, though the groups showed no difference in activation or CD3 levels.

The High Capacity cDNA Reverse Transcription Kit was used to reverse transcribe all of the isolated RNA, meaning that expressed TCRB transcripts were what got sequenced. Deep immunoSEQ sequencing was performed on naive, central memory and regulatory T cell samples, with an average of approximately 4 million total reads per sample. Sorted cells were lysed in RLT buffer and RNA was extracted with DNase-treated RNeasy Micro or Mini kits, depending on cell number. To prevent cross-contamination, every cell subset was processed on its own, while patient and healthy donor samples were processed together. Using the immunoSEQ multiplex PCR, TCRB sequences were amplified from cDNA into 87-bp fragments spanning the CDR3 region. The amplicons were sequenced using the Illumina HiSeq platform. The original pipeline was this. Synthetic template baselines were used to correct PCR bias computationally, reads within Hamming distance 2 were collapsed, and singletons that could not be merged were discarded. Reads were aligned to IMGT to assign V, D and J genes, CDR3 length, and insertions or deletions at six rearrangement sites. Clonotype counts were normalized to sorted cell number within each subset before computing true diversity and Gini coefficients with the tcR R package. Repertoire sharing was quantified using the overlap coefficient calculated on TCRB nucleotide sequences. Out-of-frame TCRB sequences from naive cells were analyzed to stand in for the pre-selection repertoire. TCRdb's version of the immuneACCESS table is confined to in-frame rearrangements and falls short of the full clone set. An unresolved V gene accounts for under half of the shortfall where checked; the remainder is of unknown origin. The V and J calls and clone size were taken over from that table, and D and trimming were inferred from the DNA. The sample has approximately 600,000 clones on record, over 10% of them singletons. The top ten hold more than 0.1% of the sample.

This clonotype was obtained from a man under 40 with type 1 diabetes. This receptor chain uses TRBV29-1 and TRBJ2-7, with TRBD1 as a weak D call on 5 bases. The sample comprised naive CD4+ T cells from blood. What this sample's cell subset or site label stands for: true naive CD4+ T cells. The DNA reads TGCAGCGTAGCCTGGCAGGGTCTCTACGAGCAGTACTTC. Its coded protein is CSVAWQGLYEQYF.